Listed here is a single TCR beta chain. The antigen is unknown. This entry comes from a study of T cell responses to AZD1222 COVID-19 vaccine. Study details: Combined were second doses at about 4 or about 12 weeks. Regarding the study as a whole: CD4 TCRs linked to vaccination spanned spike, dominating at 160-218 and 743-854.

The V gene's germline CDR1 is KGHSH and CDR2 LQKENI. V shed 3 bases, J shed 4 bases, and the junction held 14 bases outside the gene matches. The CDR3 totals 17 residues. The data were produced by immunoSEQ multiplex PCR, yet TCRdb's version contains in-frame clones alone and is incomplete. The repertoire holds over 150,000 clones, more than 75% seen once, with approximately 20% in the top ten. The chain links TRBV18 to TRBJ2-7, with 8 bases matching TRBD2. The specimen was peripheral blood, collected on day 0 of AZD1222 vaccination. The receptor was isolated from an adult in good health. The CDR3 nucleotides are TGTGCCAGCTCACCCCGACTAGCGCAGGGCGTAGGGTACGAGCAGTACTTC. It codes for CASSPRLAQGVGYEQYF.